Below, 22 T cell receptor beta chains from the same sample are listed, as sequenced in a study of blood T cell repertoires in COVID-19. Some clones are missing from TCRdb's copy, which holds only in-frame ones; the method was immunoSEQ multiplex PCR. The sample holds 99,000 or so clones; about 79% are singletons and the top ten take approximately 3.4%. Sequencing was performed on peripheral blood. All receptors derive from a woman older than 75 with active or convalescent COVID-19.

V and J are TRBV9 and TRBJ2-2, with 12 nucleotides matching TRBD2. Germline assignment: CDR1 SGDLS and CDR2 YYNGEE. The J segment lost 5 bases and the V segment lost 0 bases, leaving 14 bases of the junction unmatched. The CDR3 spans 20 residues. CDR3 sequence: CASSVASGGAYSRLTGELFF. In DNA form, the CDR3 reads TGTGCCAGCAGCGTAGCTAGCGGGGGGGCCTATTCTCGTTTGACCGGGGAGCTGTTTTTT.

The J gene is TRBJ1-1, the V gene TRBV5-4; 8 nucleotides align to TRBD1. This CDR3 region has 16 residues. V lost 3 bases to trimming and J lost 2 bases; unmatched junction nucleotides: 9. The germline V gene has CDR1 SGHNT and CDR2 YYREEE (reference sequence). The CDR3 nucleotides are TGTGCCAGCAGCTCCAAGTCGGGACAGGCCAACACTGAAGCTTTCTTT. Its protein product is CASSSKSGQANTEAFF.

The chain recombines TRBV6-6 with TRBJ2-3; D not certain. The CDR3 spans 13 residues. The germline V gene encodes CDR1 MNHNY and CDR2 SVGAGI (reference sequence). V lost 0 bases to trimming and J lost 6 bases, with 7 bases between them. The CDR3 reads CASSYSSSDTQYF. The CDR3 DNA reads TGTGCCAGCAGTTACTCGAGTTCCGATACGCAGTATTTT.

The genes are TRBV5-1 and TRBJ2-7; 9 positions agree with TRBD1. CDR1 is SGHRS, CDR2 YFSETQ, per germline. The CDR3 covers 15 residues. V shed 5 bases, J shed 3 bases, and the junction held 9 bases outside the gene matches. DNA for the CDR3: TGCGCCAGCAGACCTACAGGGGGCTCCCTCTACGAGCAGTACTTC. This sequence encodes CASRPTGGSLYEQYF.

V and J are TRBV28 and TRBJ1-1, with 9 bases aligning to TRBD1. There are 12 residues in the CDR3. The junction had 6 bases not matched to a gene; V was cut back by 6 bases and J by 10 bases. Looked up from germline, CDR1 is MDHEN and CDR2 is SYDVKM. CDR3 sequence (DNA): TGTGCCAGCAGGGCCCGGGACAGGGTAGCTTTCTTT. It encodes CASRARDRVAFF.

This chain joins TRBV4-1 and TRBJ1-4; 9 positions match TRBD1. V lost 4 bases, J lost 6 bases, and 12 bases stayed unmatched. This CDR3 is built from 17 residues. Germline V lookup: CDR1 MGHRA, CDR2 YSYEKL. CDR3 sequence (DNA): TGCGCCAGCAGCCTGTCACCGGGACAGGGAGGGGATGAAAAACTGTTTTTT. Translation gives CASSLSPGQGGDEKLFF.

This chain links TRBV30 with TRBJ2-1; 9 bases match TRBD2. This CDR3 spans 14 amino acids. With 1 base clipped from V and 4 bases from J, the junction kept 2 bases outside the gene matches. CDR1 is GTSNPN and CDR2 is SVGIG in the germline V gene (reference sequence). This CDR3 is CAWSGLAVYNEQFF. In DNA form, the CDR3 reads TGTGCCTGGAGTGGACTAGCGGTGTACAATGAGCAGTTCTTC. The entire variable domain, with the rest obtained from reference TRBV30 and TRBJ2-1, is as follows: SQTIHQWPATLVQPVGSPLSLECTVEGTSNPNLYWYRQAAGRGLQLLFYSVGIGQISSEVPQNLSASRPQDRQFILSSKKLLLSDSGFYLCAWSGLAVYNEQFFGPGTRLTVL.

This chain links TRBV5-8 with TRBJ1-5; D is possibly TRBD1 (6 bases). The V and J ends lost 8 bases and 3 bases respectively, with 12 bases between them. Germline V gene sequence: CDR1 SGHTS, CDR2 YDEGEE. This CDR3 has 13 residues. The DNA for the CDR3 is TGTGCCAGTACCCGGGACAACAATCAGCCCCAGCATTTT. Protein sequence: CASTRDNNQPQHF.

This clone came up a few times. This chain uses TRBV27 with TRBJ1-5; unclear D gene. This CDR3 spans 12 amino acids. Trimming removed 4 bases at V and 6 bases at J, with 7 bases between. Germline V CDR1 and CDR2: MNHEY, SMNVEV (reference sequence). This CDR3 is CASSSLGQPQHF. DNA of the CDR3: TGTGCCAGCAGTTCCCTAGGTCAGCCCCAGCATTTT.

In this sample, this clone turned up once. The chain links TRBV7-8 to TRBJ1-2, with 10 bases fitting TRBD1. The CDR3 has 14 residues. V lost 3 bases to trimming and J lost 6 bases; unmatched junction nucleotides: 4. Germline loops: CDR1 SGHVS, CDR2 FQNEAQ. The CDR3 loop reads CASSFGQGGNGYTF. The CDR3 region has the DNA TGTGCCAGCAGCTTTGGACAGGGGGGGAATGGCTACACCTTC.

The gene calls are TRBV28 and TRBJ2-3; 9 bases align to TRBD2. CDR1 and CDR2 (germline): MDHEN, SYDVKM. V was clipped by 5 bases and J by 6 bases; unmatched bases: 15. The CDR3 covers 17 residues. This chain's CDR3 is CASSRQASGTLGDTQYF. CDR3 nucleotides: TGTGCCAGCAGTCGCCAAGCTAGCGGGACACTAGGGGATACGCAGTATTTT.

Regarding this clone: Other DNA sequences in the same sample also yield this CDR3. The chain joins TRBV29-1 to TRBJ2-7; the D gene is possibly TRBD2 (6 bases). The CDR3 covers 12 residues. CDR1 is SQVTM and CDR2 is ANQGSEA in the germline V gene. V was pared by 4 bases and J by 1 base, with 8 bases between. The CDR3 protein is CSVGRDSYEQYF. CDR3 nucleotide sequence: TGCAGCGTTGGGCGGGATTCCTACGAGCAGTACTTC.

V gene TRBV19 combines with J gene TRBJ1-3; no definite D call. Germline V gives CDR1 LNHDA, CDR2 SQIVND (reference sequence). This CDR3 region has 13 residues. The V gene lost 4 bases and the J gene lost 5 bases, with 9 bases spanning the gap. The CDR3 loop is CASSTVFRNTIYF. For the CDR3, the DNA is TGTGCCAGTAGTACTGTATTTCGAAACACCATATATTTT.

This clone was recorded at least ten times. This chain uses TRBV5-1 with TRBJ2-1; 8 nucleotides align to TRBD2. CDR1 is SGHRS, CDR2 YFSETQ, per germline. The CDR3 length is 15 residues. The J segment lost 0 bases and the V segment lost 5 bases, leaving 4 bases of the junction unmatched. The CDR3 DNA reads TGCGCCAGCAGGTCCAGCGGGAGCTCCTACAATGAGCAGTTCTTC. Encoded protein: CASRSSGSSYNEQFF.

This sequence joins TRBV5-1 and TRBJ2-7; a weak D match, TRBD2 (5 bases). The CDR3 is 14 residues long. Trimming removed 0 bases at V and 5 bases at J, with 12 bases between. CDR1 and CDR2 (germline): SGHRS, YFSETQ. The CDR3, as DNA: TGCGCCAGCAGCTTGGGGTCTAGCATCAACGAGCAGTACTTC. This encodes CASSLGSSINEQYF.

The chain couples TRBV9 to TRBJ1-1; TRBD1 matches at 8 bases. The junction had 5 bases not matched to a gene; V was cut back by 3 bases and J by 1 base. The CDR3 sequence is 15 residues long. CDR1 SGDLS and CDR2 YYNGEE come from the germline V gene. CDR3 in amino acids: CASSARQGPNTEAFF. Written as DNA, the CDR3 is TGTGCCAGCAGCGCCCGACAGGGGCCGAACACTGAAGCTTTCTTT.

The J gene is TRBJ2-2, the V gene TRBV11-2; 9 bases map to TRBD1. This CDR3 region has 17 residues. V shed 1 base, J shed 3 bases, and the junction held 6 bases outside the gene matches. The V gene's germline CDR1 is SGHAT and CDR2 FQNNGV. In DNA form, the CDR3 reads TGTGCCAGCAGCTTAGCTGGGGGGACAGGGTACACCGGGGAGCTGTTTTTT. Amino acids: CASSLAGGTGYTGELFF. Looking up the rest from reference TRBV11-2 and TRBJ2-2 gives the full variable domain: EAGVAQSPRYKIIEKRQSVAFWCNPISGHATLYWYQQILGQGPKLLIQFQNNGVVDDSQLPKDRFSAERLKGVDSTLKIQPAKLEDSAVYLCASSLAGGTGYTGELFFGEGSRLTVL.

This chain uses TRBV30 with TRBJ2-1; D remains ambiguous. The CDR3 is 13 amino acids. Trimming took off 2 bases at V and 0 bases at J, with 5 bases between the two ends. Germline V CDR1 and CDR2: GTSNPN, SVGIG (reference sequence). CDR3 loop: CAWSYSSYNEQFF. The CDR3 bases are TGTGCCTGGAGTTACAGCTCCTACAATGAGCAGTTCTTC. Together with reference TRBV30 and TRBJ2-1, the CDR3 gives the full variable domain: SQTIHQWPATLVQPVGSPLSLECTVEGTSNPNLYWYRQAAGRGLQLLFYSVGIGQISSEVPQNLSASRPQDRQFILSSKKLLLSDSGFYLCAWSYSSYNEQFFGPGTRLTVL.

The V call is TRBV5-1, the J call TRBJ1-1; TRBD1 might be the D (6 bases). This CDR3 region has 15 residues. Trimming took 4 bases from V and 5 from J, leaving 18 bases between them. Germline CDR1 reads SGHRS; CDR2 reads YFSETQ. CDR3 bases: TGCGCCAGCAGCCCAAGACAGGCTTTGAGGACTGAAGCTTTCTTT. Encoded protein: CASSPRQALRTEAFF.

This chain connects TRBV6-5 to TRBJ1-2, with a weak D call TRBD1 (6 bases). Germline V gene sequence: CDR1 MNHEY, CDR2 SVGAGI. This CDR3 has 12 residues. The V gene lost 9 bases and the J gene lost 2 bases, with 10 bases spanning the gap. The CDR3 loop is CASAQGNYGYTF. As DNA, the CDR3 is TGTGCCAGTGCACAGGGCAACTATGGCTACACCTTC.

This chain connects TRBV19 to TRBJ1-1; no clear D gene. CDR1 and CDR2 (germline): LNHDA, SQIVND (reference sequence). This CDR3 comprises 13 residues. Between the trimmed V and J ends, which lost 2 bases and 3 bases, there was a span of 7 bases. The CDR3 nucleotides read TGTGCCAGTAGTATATTCGGGGACACTGAAGCTTTCTTT. As protein: CASSIFGDTEAFF.

This rearrangement joins TRBV28 to TRBJ2-5; 10 positions agree with TRBD1. The germline CDR1 and CDR2 sequences are MDHEN and SYDVKM. V lost 5 bases and J lost 2; bases outside the gene matches: 8. This CDR3 contains 16 residues. The DNA of the CDR3 is TGTGCCAGCAGTATCCCTCCGGGACAGGGGCAAGAGACCCAGTACTTC. Protein sequence: CASSIPPGQGQETQYF.